A selection of T cell receptor beta chains follows, all from one sample in a study of T cell repertoires in cytomegalovirus infection. Via MiXCR, TCRdb re-called the reads, giving one row per CDR3 protein. The sample holds approximately 990,000 distinct CDR3 sequences, roughly 30% seen once. Their cognate antigens are unknown. This specimen consisted of cultured CD8+ T cells from PBMCs, obtained from culture after CMV antigen stimulation. The receptors originated from a human donor in good health (CMV status not recorded). Some clones in this sample may be carry-over from other donors' samples. CDR3s include the opening cysteine and the closing phenylalanine or tryptophan. A D gene is named only where the DNA matches it firmly. Clone size is shown for a subset of rows, as once, few, many or a class of expanded clone.

CDR3 DNA: TGTGCCAGCAGTTTAGCGGGACAGGGCAGGATCTTC; CDR3 protein: CASSLAGQGRIF; D gene: TRBD1; J gene: TRBJ2-1; clone size: -; V gene: TRBV12-3/TRBV12-4
CDR3 DNA: TGTGCCAGTAGGGCCGTAGGGAATGAGCAGTTCTTC; CDR3 protein: CASRAVGNEQFF; D gene: -; J gene: TRBJ2-1; clone size: few; V gene: TRBV19
CDR3 DNA: TGTGCCAGCAGCTTAACGGTTTCCCCACAGACCCAGTACTTC; CDR3 protein: CASSLTVSPQTQYF; D gene: -; J gene: TRBJ2-5; clone size: few; V gene: TRBV7-3
CDR3 DNA: TGTGCCAGCAGTTTACCCAGACCCTCTGGAAACACCATATATTTT; CDR3 protein: CASSLPRPSGNTIYF; D gene: -; J gene: TRBJ1-3; clone size: many; V gene: TRBV28
CDR3 DNA: TGTGCCAGCAGCTTAAGACAGGGGAACCCTCGGTACCAAGAGACCCAGTACTTC; CDR3 protein: CASSLRQGNPRYQETQYF; D gene: TRBD1; J gene: TRBJ2-5; clone size: few; V gene: TRBV7-6
CDR3 DNA: TGTGCCAGCAGTGAACTCGTGGGCGGGGAGACCCAGTACTTC; CDR3 protein: CASSELVGGETQYF; D gene: -; J gene: TRBJ2-5; clone size: many; V gene: TRBV28
CDR3 DNA: TGTGCCAGCAGTGGAGGGATGGCGCAGTATTTT; CDR3 protein: CASSGGMAQYF; D gene: -; J gene: TRBJ2-3; clone size: -; V gene: TRBV12-3/TRBV12-4
CDR3 DNA: TGTGCCAGCAGCCAAGGGACTAGCCCTTACTACAATGAGCAGTTCTTC; CDR3 protein: CASSQGTSPYYNEQFF; D gene: TRBD2; J gene: TRBJ2-1; clone size: few; V gene: TRBV3-1
CDR3 DNA: TGCGCCAGCAGCCAAGCCATAGCAACGGACAGGGATCCCCACGCAGATACGCAGTATTTT; CDR3 protein: CASSQAIATDRDPHADTQYF; D gene: TRBD1; J gene: TRBJ2-3; clone size: -; V gene: TRBV4-3
CDR3 DNA: TGTGCCAGCAGTTCACTCTCGTCGCCATCAGGAGATACGCAGTATTTT; CDR3 protein: CASSSLSSPSGDTQYF; D gene: -; J gene: TRBJ2-3; clone size: few; V gene: TRBV12-3/TRBV12-4
CDR3 DNA: TGTGCCAGCAGCCCGCCGGGTTTTAATATGAACACTGAAGCTTTCTTT; CDR3 protein: CASSPPGFNMNTEAFF; D gene: -; J gene: TRBJ1-1; clone size: few; V gene: TRBV5-5
CDR3 DNA: TGTGCCAGCAGCGTCGACGGAACCACCAGCTCCTACGAGCAGTACTTC; CDR3 protein: CASSVDGTTSSYEQYF; D gene: -; J gene: TRBJ2-7; clone size: -; V gene: TRBV5-6
CDR3 DNA: TGTGCCAGTAGCACAGGGGGCCCTAAGAACACTGAAGCTTTCTTT; CDR3 protein: CASSTGGPKNTEAFF; D gene: TRBD1; J gene: TRBJ1-1; clone size: -; V gene: TRBV19
CDR3 DNA: TGTGCCAGCAGCTCGGTCATGGACAGGGTAGGAACACCCCTCCACTTT; CDR3 protein: CASSSVMDRVGTPLHF; D gene: TRBD1; J gene: TRBJ1-6; clone size: once; V gene: TRBV7-4
CDR3 DNA: TGTGCCAGTAGCCTCGGGGGGGTCCTTGCCAACGTCCTGACTTTC; CDR3 protein: CASSLGGVLANVLTF; D gene: TRBD2; J gene: TRBJ2-6; clone size: -; V gene: TRBV19
CDR3 DNA: TGTGCCAGCAGCTTAGAGTCTGAGACCCAGCATTTT; CDR3 protein: CASSLESETQHF; D gene: -; J gene: TRBJ1-5; clone size: -; V gene: TRBV7-6
CDR3 DNA: TGTGCCAGCAGTGAAGACAGGCGGAGGCATCAGCCCCAGCATTTT; CDR3 protein: CASSEDRRRHQPQHF; D gene: -; J gene: TRBJ1-5; clone size: -; V gene: TRBV6-5
CDR3 DNA: TGTGCCAGCAGCCCGGTTAGGGGATTGAACACTGAAGCTTTCTTT; CDR3 protein: CASSPVRGLNTEAFF; D gene: -; J gene: TRBJ1-1; clone size: -; V gene: TRBV5-6
CDR3 DNA: TGTGCCAGTAGTATATTCTCGGGGCCGGAGACCCAGTACTTC; CDR3 protein: CASSIFSGPETQYF; D gene: -; J gene: TRBJ2-5; clone size: -; V gene: TRBV19
CDR3 DNA: TGTGCCAGCAGCCCCCTAACAGGGGAAGGGACTGAAGCTTTCTTT; CDR3 protein: CASSPLTGEGTEAFF; D gene: TRBD1; J gene: TRBJ1-1; clone size: many; V gene: TRBV7-9
CDR3 DNA: TGTGCCAGCAGCCCGTACGTCCCATCAGAAGAGCAGTTCTTC; CDR3 protein: CASSPYVPSEEQFF; D gene: -; J gene: TRBJ2-1; clone size: -; V gene: TRBV7-9
CDR3 DNA: TGTGCCAGCAGTTTGTTCCCCCGAGGGGGGTATGTTTCTGTGACAGATACGCAGTATTTT; CDR3 protein: CASSLFPRGGYVSVTDTQYF; D gene: -; J gene: TRBJ2-3; clone size: -; V gene: TRBV6-5
CDR3 DNA: TGTGCCAGCAGCTTCCTCAGTTTTCTTGGGACAGAACAAGAGACCCAGTACTTC; CDR3 protein: CASSFLSFLGTEQETQYF; D gene: TRBD1; J gene: TRBJ2-5; clone size: many; V gene: TRBV7-9
CDR3 DNA: TGTGCCAGCAGTTACTCTGGAGTAAGCGGGGGGTCGATCTCCTACAATGAGCAGTTCTTC; CDR3 protein: CASSYSGVSGGSISYNEQFF; D gene: TRBD2; J gene: TRBJ2-1; clone size: many; V gene: TRBV6-5
CDR3 DNA: TGTGCCAGCAGCTTAGACAGGGGTGATACGCAGTATTTT; CDR3 protein: CASSLDRGDTQYF; D gene: TRBD1; J gene: TRBJ2-3; clone size: many; V gene: TRBV7-8
CDR3 DNA: TGTGCCAGCAGTTTAACCGGGACGGAGCAGTACTTC; CDR3 protein: CASSLTGTEQYF; D gene: -; J gene: TRBJ2-7; clone size: -; V gene: TRBV12-3/TRBV12-4
CDR3 DNA: TGTGCCAGCAGCTTGGGAGGGACAGGGCCCAATGAGCAGTTCTTC; CDR3 protein: CASSLGGTGPNEQFF; D gene: TRBD1; J gene: TRBJ2-1; clone size: few; V gene: TRBV5-6
CDR3 DNA: TGTGCCAGCAGCCCACAGCCCTCGGCTTATAGCACAGATACGCAGTATTTT; CDR3 protein: CASSPQPSAYSTDTQYF; D gene: -; J gene: TRBJ2-3; clone size: -; V gene: TRBV6-1
CDR3 DNA: TGTGCCAGCAGTTTCATGACCGCACAGGGCCCGAACACCGGGGAGCTGTTTTTT; CDR3 protein: CASSFMTAQGPNTGELFF; D gene: -; J gene: TRBJ2-2; clone size: -; V gene: TRBV27
CDR3 DNA: TGTGCCAGCAGTGAATATTTGATCACGCCCCCCCGGGGGACAGGGGATCCTGAAGCTTTCTTT; CDR3 protein: CASSEYLITPPRGTGDPEAFF; D gene: TRBD1; J gene: TRBJ1-1; clone size: few; V gene: TRBV25-1
CDR3 DNA: TGTGCCAGTAGTATACAGGGGGACAACTCCTACAATGAGCAGTTCTTC; CDR3 protein: CASSIQGDNSYNEQFF; D gene: TRBD1; J gene: TRBJ2-1; clone size: -; V gene: TRBV19
CDR3 DNA: TGTGCCAGCAGTTACGTCGGGGTATCCTACAATGAGCAGTTCTTC; CDR3 protein: CASSYVGVSYNEQFF; D gene: -; J gene: TRBJ2-1; clone size: -; V gene: TRBV6-2/TRBV6-3
CDR3 DNA: TGTGCCAGCAGTGAGGGGGATTTTCAAGAGACCCAGTACTTC; CDR3 protein: CASSEGDFQETQYF; D gene: -; J gene: TRBJ2-5; clone size: many; V gene: TRBV4-2
CDR3 DNA: TGTGCCGGGGGAGAAACTGAAGCTTTCTTT; CDR3 protein: CAGGETEAFF; D gene: -; J gene: TRBJ1-1; clone size: many; V gene: TRBV19
CDR3 DNA: TGTGCCAGCAGCTACCCGGGACAGGGTCTCTATGGCTACACCTTC; CDR3 protein: CASSYPGQGLYGYTF; D gene: TRBD1; J gene: TRBJ1-2; clone size: -; V gene: TRBV12-3/TRBV12-4
CDR3 DNA: TGTGCCACAATGATACTAGCGGGGGGAGCCGGGGAGCTGTTTTTT; CDR3 protein: CATMILAGGAGELFF; D gene: TRBD2; J gene: TRBJ2-2; clone size: -; V gene: TRBV2
CDR3 DNA: TGTGCCAGCAGCCTCACAGGGTCAACTAATGAAAAACTGTTTTTT; CDR3 protein: CASSLTGSTNEKLFF; D gene: -; J gene: TRBJ1-4; clone size: many; V gene: TRBV7-9
CDR3 DNA: TGCGCCAGCAGCCAAAGCAGCCCACCATCACCTGGCTACAATGAGCAGTTCTTC; CDR3 protein: CASSQSSPPSPGYNEQFF; D gene: -; J gene: TRBJ2-1; clone size: many; V gene: TRBV4-3
CDR3 DNA: TGTGCCAGCAGTTCAACTCCAGGGGATGAGCAGTTCTTC; CDR3 protein: CASSSTPGDEQFF; D gene: -; J gene: TRBJ2-1; clone size: many; V gene: TRBV7-6
CDR3 DNA: TGCAGCGTCCCCCAAAAGGGGGCCTATTTCTTC; CDR3 protein: CSVPQKGAYFF; D gene: TRBD1; J gene: TRBJ2-1; clone size: few; V gene: TRBV29-1
CDR3 DNA: TGTGCCAGCAGCCAAGGGGGACTAAGTAGCCAGTACTTC; CDR3 protein: CASSQGGLSSQYF; D gene: TRBD2; J gene: TRBJ2-5; clone size: -; V gene: TRBV4-2
CDR3 DNA: TGTGCCAGCAGCCCGCTCCCCGAGGACACCTCCAATTCACCCCTCCACTTT; CDR3 protein: CASSPLPEDTSNSPLHF; D gene: -; J gene: TRBJ1-6; clone size: -; V gene: TRBV9
CDR3 DNA: TGTGCCAGCACCCGGACGGTTGAAGCTTTCTTT; CDR3 protein: CASTRTVEAFF; D gene: -; J gene: TRBJ1-1; clone size: -; V gene: TRBV7-9
CDR3 DNA: TGCAGTGCAGAACAGGGAATCTCCCAGACCAATGAGCAGTTCTTC; CDR3 protein: CSAEQGISQTNEQFF; D gene: -; J gene: TRBJ2-1; clone size: -; V gene: TRBV20-1